The 15 T cell receptor beta chains reported below all come from one sample, sequenced in a study of T cells in localized non-small cell lung cancer. Clones were sequenced by immunoSEQ multiplex PCR, and TCRdb holds only the in-frame ones, with some missing. This table has almost 40,000 clones, more than 80% appearing once. The starting material was peripheral blood mononuclear cells, obtained before any cancer treatment. These receptors came from a male donor aged 60 or over with stage II lung adenocarcinoma.

The J gene is TRBJ2-7, the V gene TRBV7-9; the match to TRBD2 covers 14 bases. The ends lost 1 base at V and 5 bases at J; junction bases unmatched: 7. This CDR3 contains 17 residues. The germline V gene encodes CDR1 SEHNR and CDR2 FQNEAQ (reference sequence). The CDR3 DNA reads TGTGCCAGCAGCTTAGGCGGACTAGCGGGAGGTCCAGACGAGCAGTACTTC. This encodes CASSLGGLAGGPDEQYF.

V is TRBV7-9 and J is TRBJ1-1; possibly TRBD1 for D (6 bases). The CDR3 is 14 residues long. V lost 4 bases, J lost 2 bases, and 11 bases lay in between. Germline V gene data show CDR1 as SEHNR and CDR2 as FQNEAQ (reference sequence). CDR3 DNA: TGTGCCAGCAGCTCCCAGGACAGTAACACTGAAGCTTTCTTT. Residues: CASSSQDSNTEAFF.

The V and J genes are TRBV5-1 and TRBJ2-3, with 7 bases lining up with TRBD1. Germline loops: CDR1 SGHRS, CDR2 YFSETQ. The J segment lost 2 bases and the V segment lost 6 bases, leaving 3 bases of the junction unmatched. CDR3 length equals 13 residues. CDR3 loop: CASTGGPTDTQYF. The CDR3 coding sequence is TGCGCCAGCACAGGGGGTCCCACAGATACGCAGTATTTT.

The V call is TRBV9, the J call TRBJ2-2; tentative D call: TRBD2 (6 bases). V lost 4 bases and J lost 6, with 13 bases in between. The CDR3 consists of 14 residues. Germline loops: CDR1 SGDLS, CDR2 YYNGEE. CDR3 residues: CASSPLGEAGELFF. The CDR3 region has the DNA TGTGCCAGCAGCCCCCTCGGGGAGGCCGGGGAGCTGTTTTTT.

This clone was observed a single time. The V and J genes are TRBV19 and TRBJ1-1; no clear D gene. Germline values: CDR1 LNHDA, CDR2 SQIVND (reference sequence). The CDR3 is 14 amino acids. Trimming shortened V by 2 bases and J by 1 base, and 8 bases separated the two germline ends. CDR3 in amino acids: CASSISWANTEAFF. CDR3 coding DNA: TGTGCCAGTAGTATATCATGGGCGAACACTGAAGCTTTCTTT. The full variable domain, rest sourced from reference TRBV19 and TRBJ1-1, is DGGITQSPKYLFRKEGQNVTLSCEQNLNHDAMYWYRQDPGQGLRLIYYSQIVNDFQKGDIAEGYSVSREKKESFPLTVTSAQKNPTAFYLCASSISWANTEAFFGQGTRLTVV.

The chain links TRBV6-1 to TRBJ2-3; no clear D gene. Germline V lookup: CDR1 MNHNS, CDR2 SASEGT. This CDR3 contains 15 residues. V lost 5 bases to trimming and J lost 3 bases, with 15 bases between them. Written as DNA, the CDR3 is TGTGCCAGCAGTACCACTCAAATCGGGACAGATACGCAGTATTTT. Protein: CASSTTQIGTDTQYF.

The chain carries TRBV28 and TRBJ1-3; no firm D call. This CDR3 is 13 amino acids long. The germline V and J ends were trimmed by 8 bases and 0 bases, with 8 bases remaining between them. Germline CDR1 and CDR2: MDHEN and SYDVKM. CDR3 DNA: TGTGCCAGCTGGGCTGACTCTGGAAACACCATATATTTT. Translating it yields CASWADSGNTIYF.

The chain is built from TRBV9 and TRBJ1-4; TRBD1 aligns across 10 bases. The CDR3 spans 19 residues. The V and J ends lost 10 bases and 0 bases, in that order; junction bases with no gene match: 18. Germline-derived CDR1 and CDR2 are SGDLS and YYNGEE. CDR3 DNA: TGTGCCGGACTTCCGCGACCGGGACAGGGGCTTGCAACTAATGAAAAACTGTTTTTT. It encodes CAGLPRPGQGLATNEKLFF. Filled out from reference TRBV9 and TRBJ1-4, the complete variable domain reads DSGVTQTPKHLITATGQRVTLRCSPRSGDLSVYWYQQSLDQGLQFLIQYYNGEERAKGNILERFSAQQFPDLHSELNLSSLELGDSALYFCAGLPRPGQGLATNEKLFFGSGTQLSVL.

The V and J genes are TRBV19 and TRBJ1-5; maybe TRBD1 (5 bases). The CDR3 is 13 amino acids. Germline CDR1 LNHDA, CDR2 SQIVND (reference sequence). V lost 4 bases, J lost 7 bases, and 11 bases lay in between. The DNA of the CDR3 is TGTGCCAGTAGTAGGGACCCCATCCAGCCCCAGCATTTT. It specifies CASSRDPIQPQHF.

The chain couples TRBV5-4 to TRBJ2-1; possible D gene TRBD2, 5 bases. V was trimmed by 2 bases and J by 4 bases, leaving 13 bases between them. The CDR3 contains 15 residues. CDR1 is SGHNT, CDR2 YYREEE, per germline (reference sequence). The CDR3 protein is CASSFIVGEYNEQFF. The CDR3 DNA reads TGTGCCAGCAGCTTTATAGTCGGGGAATACAATGAGCAGTTCTTC.

The V gene is TRBV21-1, the J gene TRBJ1-2; the table gives TRBD1 as D, unverified against the DNA. TRBV21-1 is a pseudogene segment. This CDR3 is 16 amino acids long. The CDR3 reads CASSKERDRECYGYTF. The CDR3 nucleotides read TGTGCCAGCAGCAAAGAACGGGACAGGGAGTGCTATGGCTACACCTTC.

CDR3 in amino acids: CASSSNLRLLHF. CDR3 sequence (DNA): TGTGCCAGCAGCTCCAATTTGAGGCTCCTCCACTTT. The V call is TRBV7-9, the J call TRBJ1-6; D uncertain. V lost 4 bases and J 15 bases, leaving 13 bases between the germline ends. CDR3 length: 12 amino acids. Per the germline V gene, CDR1 is SEHNR and CDR2 is FQNEAQ (reference sequence).

The chain uses TRBV5-5 and TRBJ1-3; D is unclear. The CDR3 runs 15 residues. From germline, CDR1 is SGHKS and CDR2 YYEKEE (reference sequence). Trimming took 0 bases from V and 4 from J, leaving 11 bases between them. In DNA form, the CDR3 reads TGTGCCAGCAGCTTGGTGCCGGGATCAGGAAACACCATATATTTT. Protein: CASSLVPGSGNTIYF.

This chain connects TRBV5-1 to TRBJ2-7, with TRBD2 matching 7 bases. V lost 1 base and J lost 3; bases outside the gene matches: 7. Germline CDR1 and CDR2: SGHRS and YFSETQ. The CDR3 is 15 amino acids. Here the CDR3 DNA reads TGCGCCAGCAGCTTGAACGGGAGGCCGAACTACGAGCAGTACTTC. Translation: CASSLNGRPNYEQYF.

The genes are TRBV9 and TRBJ1-3; 9 bases are a match to TRBD1. The CDR3 has 14 residues. CDR1 and CDR2 from the germline V gene are SGDLS and YYNGEE. V lost 7 bases, J lost 3 bases, and 5 bases stayed unmatched. This CDR3 is CASGETGGGNTIYF. The CDR3 DNA reads TGTGCCAGCGGGGAGACAGGGGGTGGAAACACCATATATTTT.